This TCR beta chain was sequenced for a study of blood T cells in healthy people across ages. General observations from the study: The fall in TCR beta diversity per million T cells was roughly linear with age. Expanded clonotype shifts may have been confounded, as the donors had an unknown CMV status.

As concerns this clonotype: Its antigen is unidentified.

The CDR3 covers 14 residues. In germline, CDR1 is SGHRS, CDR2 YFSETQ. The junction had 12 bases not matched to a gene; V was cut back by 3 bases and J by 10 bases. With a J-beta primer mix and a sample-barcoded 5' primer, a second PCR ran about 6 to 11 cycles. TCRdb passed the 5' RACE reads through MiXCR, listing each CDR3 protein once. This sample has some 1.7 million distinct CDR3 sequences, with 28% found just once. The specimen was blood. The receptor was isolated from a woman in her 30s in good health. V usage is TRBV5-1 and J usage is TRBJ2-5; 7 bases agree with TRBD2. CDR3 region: CASSSDSRWEGQYF. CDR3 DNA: TGCGCCAGCAGCTCCGACAGCCGTTGGGAGGGCCAGTACTTC.